This T cell receptor (beta chain) was documented in a study of T cells in Graves' hyperthyroidism and ophthalmopathy. This clonotype was seen a few times. The investigators amplified TCR beta CDR3 regions from RNA transcripts. During a first-round RT-PCR of the TCR CDR3, the HTBI primer set was used. One entry per CDR3 protein results from TCRdb running MiXCR on the multiplex PCR reads. The sample comprises 450,000 to 600,000 distinct CDR3 sequences, 14% of which are singletons, and 14% rests with the top ten. Trimming took off 4 bases at V and 2 bases at J, with 21 bases between the two ends. The germline gives CDR1 SGHTS, CDR2 YDEGEE. The CDR3 contains 17 residues. PBMCs were collected from a 10 ml volume of fresh peripheral blood.

Sequenced sample: blood. The TCR originated in a woman between 40 and 50 years old with Graves' hyperthyroidism. This sequence joins TRBV5-8 and TRBJ1-2; maybe TRBD1 (5 bases). This CDR3 reads CASSPLSRQITNYGYTF. The CDR3 DNA sequence: TGTGCCAGCAGCCCGTTAAGCCGACAGATTACAAACTATGGCTACACCTTC. The whole variable domain, remainder taken from reference TRBV5-8 and TRBJ1-2, is EAGVTQSPTHLIKTRGQQATLRCSPISGHTSVYWYQQALGLGLQFLLWYDEGEERNRGNFPPRFSGRQFPNYSSELNVNALELEDSALYLCASSPLSRQITNYGYTFGSGTRLTVV.